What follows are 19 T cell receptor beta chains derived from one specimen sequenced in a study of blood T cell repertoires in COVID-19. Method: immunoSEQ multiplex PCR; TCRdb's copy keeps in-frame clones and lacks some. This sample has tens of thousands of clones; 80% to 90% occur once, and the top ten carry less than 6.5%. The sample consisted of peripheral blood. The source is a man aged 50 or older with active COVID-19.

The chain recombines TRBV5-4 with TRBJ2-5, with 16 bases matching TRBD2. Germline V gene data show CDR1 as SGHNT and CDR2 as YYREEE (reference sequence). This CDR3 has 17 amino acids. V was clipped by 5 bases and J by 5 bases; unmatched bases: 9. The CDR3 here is CASRAGTSGGAGETQYF. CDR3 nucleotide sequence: TGTGCCAGCAGGGCCGGGACTAGCGGGGGGGCCGGGGAGACCCAGTACTTC.

CDR3 amino acids: CASQLRDGYTF. The CDR3 DNA sequence: TGTGCCAGCCAGCTGAGGGATGGCTACACCTTC. The chain is built from TRBV19 and TRBJ1-2; no clear D gene. The germline V gene has CDR1 LNHDA and CDR2 SQIVND (reference sequence). The CDR3 is 11 residues long. Trimming shortened V by 9 bases and J by 6 bases, and 11 bases separated the two germline ends.

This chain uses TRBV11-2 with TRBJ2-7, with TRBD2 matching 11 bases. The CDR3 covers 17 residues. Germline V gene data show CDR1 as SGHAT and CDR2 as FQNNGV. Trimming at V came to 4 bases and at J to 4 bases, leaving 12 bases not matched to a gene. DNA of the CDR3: TGTGCCAGCAGCTCGGGACAGCCCGGGACTAGCGGTTACGAGCAGTACTTC. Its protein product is CASSSGQPGTSGYEQYF.

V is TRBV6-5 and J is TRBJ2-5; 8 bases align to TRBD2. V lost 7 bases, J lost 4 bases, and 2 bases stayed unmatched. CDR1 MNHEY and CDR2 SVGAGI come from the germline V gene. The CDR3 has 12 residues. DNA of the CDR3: TGTGCCAGCACGGGGGGGCCAGAGACCCAGTACTTC. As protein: CASTGGPETQYF.

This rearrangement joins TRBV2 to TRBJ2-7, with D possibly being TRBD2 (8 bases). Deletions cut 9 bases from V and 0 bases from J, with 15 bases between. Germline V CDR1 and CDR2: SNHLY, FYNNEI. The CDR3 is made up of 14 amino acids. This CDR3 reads CARGGGGPSYEQYF. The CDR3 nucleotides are TGTGCCAGAGGGGGCGGGGGGCCCTCCTACGAGCAGTACTTC. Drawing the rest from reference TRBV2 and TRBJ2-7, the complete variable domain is EPEVTQTPSHQVTQMGQEVILRCVPISNHLYFYWYRQILGQKVEFLVSFYNNEISEKSEIFDDQFSVERPDGSNFTLKIRSTKLEDSAMYFCARGGGGPSYEQYFGPGTRLTVT.

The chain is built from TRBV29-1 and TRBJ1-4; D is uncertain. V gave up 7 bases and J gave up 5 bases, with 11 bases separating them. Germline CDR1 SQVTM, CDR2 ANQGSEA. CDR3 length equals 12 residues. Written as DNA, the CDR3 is TGCAGCGCTGACGGCGGGAATGAAAAACTGTTTTTT. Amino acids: CSADGGNEKLFF.

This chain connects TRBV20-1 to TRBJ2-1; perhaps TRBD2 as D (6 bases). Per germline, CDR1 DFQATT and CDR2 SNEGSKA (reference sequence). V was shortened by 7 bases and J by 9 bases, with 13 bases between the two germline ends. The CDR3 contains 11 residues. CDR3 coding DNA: TGCAGTGGCCTCATCGGGGGTGAGCAGTTCTTC. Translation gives CSGLIGGEQFF.

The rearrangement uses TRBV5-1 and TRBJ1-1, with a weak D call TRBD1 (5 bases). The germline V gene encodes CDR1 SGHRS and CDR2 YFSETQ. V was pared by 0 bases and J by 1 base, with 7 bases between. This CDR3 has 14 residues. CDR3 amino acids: CASSLDTGNTEAFF. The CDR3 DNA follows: TGCGCCAGCAGCTTGGATACAGGGAACACTGAAGCTTTCTTT.

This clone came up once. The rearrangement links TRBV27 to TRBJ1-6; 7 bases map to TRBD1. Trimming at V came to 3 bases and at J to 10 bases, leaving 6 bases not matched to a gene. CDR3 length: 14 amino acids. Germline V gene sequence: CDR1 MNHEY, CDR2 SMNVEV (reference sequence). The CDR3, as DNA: TGTGCCAGCAGTTTTACAGGGGTTAGGTCACCCCTCCACTTT. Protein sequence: CASSFTGVRSPLHF.

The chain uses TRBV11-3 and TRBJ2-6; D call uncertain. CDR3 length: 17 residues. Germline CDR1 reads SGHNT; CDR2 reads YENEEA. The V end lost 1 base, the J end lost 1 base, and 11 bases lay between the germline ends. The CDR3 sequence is CASSLGGAGSGANVLTF. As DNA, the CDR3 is TGTGCCAGCAGCTTAGGTGGCGCAGGATCTGGGGCCAACGTCCTGACTTTC.

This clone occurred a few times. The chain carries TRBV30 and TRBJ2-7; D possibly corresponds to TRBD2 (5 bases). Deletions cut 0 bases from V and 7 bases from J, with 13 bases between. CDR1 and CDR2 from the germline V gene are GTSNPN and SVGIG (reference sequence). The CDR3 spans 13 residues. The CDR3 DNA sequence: TGTGCCTGGAGTGTTTCCCGGCGAGGGGAGCAGTACTTC. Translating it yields CAWSVSRRGEQYF.

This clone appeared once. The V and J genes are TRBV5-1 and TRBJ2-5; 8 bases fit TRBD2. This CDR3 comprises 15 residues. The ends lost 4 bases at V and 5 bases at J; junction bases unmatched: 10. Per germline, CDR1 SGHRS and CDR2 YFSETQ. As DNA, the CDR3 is TGCGCCAGCAGCCCCATTGCGGGGGGCCCCGAGACCCAGTACTTC. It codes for CASSPIAGGPETQYF.

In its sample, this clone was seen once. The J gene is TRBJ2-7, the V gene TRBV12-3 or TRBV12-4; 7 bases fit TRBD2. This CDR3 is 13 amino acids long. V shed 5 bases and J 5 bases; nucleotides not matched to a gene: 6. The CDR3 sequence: CASSRGRVNEQYF. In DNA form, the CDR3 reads TGTGCCAGCAGTCGGGGGAGGGTAAACGAGCAGTACTTC.

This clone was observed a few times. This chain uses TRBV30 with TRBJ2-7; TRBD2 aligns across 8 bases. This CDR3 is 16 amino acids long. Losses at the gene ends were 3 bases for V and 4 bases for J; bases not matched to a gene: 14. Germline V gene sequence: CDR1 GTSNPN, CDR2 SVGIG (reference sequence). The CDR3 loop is CAWRKWQRERGYEQYF. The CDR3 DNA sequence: TGTGCCTGGAGGAAGTGGCAGCGGGAGCGCGGATACGAGCAGTACTTC.

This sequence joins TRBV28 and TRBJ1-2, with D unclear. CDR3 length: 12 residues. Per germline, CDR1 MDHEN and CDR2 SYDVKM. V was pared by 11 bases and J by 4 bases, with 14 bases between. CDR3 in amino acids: CAGGQVPYGYTF. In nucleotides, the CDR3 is TGTGCCGGCGGGCAGGTCCCCTATGGCTACACCTTC.

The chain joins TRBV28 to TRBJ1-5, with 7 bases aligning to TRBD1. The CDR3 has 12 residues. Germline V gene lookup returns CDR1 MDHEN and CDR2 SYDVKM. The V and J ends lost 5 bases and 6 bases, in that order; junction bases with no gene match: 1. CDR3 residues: CASSTGAQPQHF. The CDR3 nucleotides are TGTGCCAGCAGTACAGGGGCTCAGCCCCAGCATTTT.

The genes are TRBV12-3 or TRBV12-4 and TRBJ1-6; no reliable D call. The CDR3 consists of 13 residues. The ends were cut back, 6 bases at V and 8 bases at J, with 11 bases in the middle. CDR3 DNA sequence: TGTGCCAGCAGGGGGAGGAACGATTCACCCCTCCACTTT. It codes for CASRGRNDSPLHF.

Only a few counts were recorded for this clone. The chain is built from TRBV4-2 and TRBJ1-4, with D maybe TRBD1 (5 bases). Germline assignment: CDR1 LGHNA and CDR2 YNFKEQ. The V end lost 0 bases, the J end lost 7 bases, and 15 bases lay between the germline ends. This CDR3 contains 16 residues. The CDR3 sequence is CASSQESSAGSEKLFF. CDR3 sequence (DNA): TGTGCCAGCAGCCAAGAGTCGTCGGCAGGGTCTGAAAAACTGTTTTTT.

In nucleotides, the CDR3 is TGTGCCAGCAGCTTGGTCAGCGGGAGAGTAGCCGGGGAGCTGTTTTTT. Translating gives CASSLVSGRVAGELFF. V gene TRBV11-2 combines with J gene TRBJ2-2; 8 bases align to TRBD2. The CDR3 extends over 16 amino acids. The J segment lost 6 bases and the V segment lost 3 bases, leaving 9 bases of the junction unmatched. Germline V gene lookup returns CDR1 SGHAT and CDR2 FQNNGV.